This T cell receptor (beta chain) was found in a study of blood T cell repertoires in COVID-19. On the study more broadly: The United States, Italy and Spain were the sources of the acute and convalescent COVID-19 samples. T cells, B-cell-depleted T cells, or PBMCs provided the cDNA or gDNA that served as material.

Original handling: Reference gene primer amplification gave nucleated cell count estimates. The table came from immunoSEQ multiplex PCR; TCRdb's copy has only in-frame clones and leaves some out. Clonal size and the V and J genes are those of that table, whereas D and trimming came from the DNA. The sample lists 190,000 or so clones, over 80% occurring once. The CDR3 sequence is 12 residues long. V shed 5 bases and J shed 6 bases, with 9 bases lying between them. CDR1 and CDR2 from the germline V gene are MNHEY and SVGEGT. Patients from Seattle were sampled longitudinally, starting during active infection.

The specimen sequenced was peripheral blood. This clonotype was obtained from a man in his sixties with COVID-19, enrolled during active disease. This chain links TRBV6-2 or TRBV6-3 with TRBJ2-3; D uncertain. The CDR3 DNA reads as TGTGCCAGCAGTCACACAACCGATACGCAGTATTTT. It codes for CASSHTTDTQYF.